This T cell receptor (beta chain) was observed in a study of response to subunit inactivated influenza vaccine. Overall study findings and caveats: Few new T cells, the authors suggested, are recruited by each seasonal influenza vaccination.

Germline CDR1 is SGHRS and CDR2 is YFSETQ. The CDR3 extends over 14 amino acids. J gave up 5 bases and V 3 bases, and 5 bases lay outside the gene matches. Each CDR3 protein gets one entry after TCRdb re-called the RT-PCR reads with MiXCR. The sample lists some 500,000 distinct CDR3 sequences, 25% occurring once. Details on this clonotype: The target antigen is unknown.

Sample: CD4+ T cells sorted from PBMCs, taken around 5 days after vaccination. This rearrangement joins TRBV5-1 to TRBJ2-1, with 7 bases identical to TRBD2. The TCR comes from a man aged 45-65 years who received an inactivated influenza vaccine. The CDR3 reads CASSSGLSNNEQFF. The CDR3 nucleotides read TGCGCCAGCAGCTCGGGACTAAGCAACAATGAGCAGTTCTTC.